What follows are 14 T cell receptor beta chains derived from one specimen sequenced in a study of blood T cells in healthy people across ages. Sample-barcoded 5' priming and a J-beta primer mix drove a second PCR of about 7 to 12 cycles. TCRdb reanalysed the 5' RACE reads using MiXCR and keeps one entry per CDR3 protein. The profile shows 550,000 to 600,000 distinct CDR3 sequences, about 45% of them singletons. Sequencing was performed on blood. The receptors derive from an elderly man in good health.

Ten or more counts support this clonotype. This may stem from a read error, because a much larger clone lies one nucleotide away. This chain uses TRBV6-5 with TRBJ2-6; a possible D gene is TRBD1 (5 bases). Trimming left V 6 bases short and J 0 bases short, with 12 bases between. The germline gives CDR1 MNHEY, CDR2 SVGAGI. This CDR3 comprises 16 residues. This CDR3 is CASSRDSVSGANVLTF. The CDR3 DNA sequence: TGTGCCAGCAGCCGAGACAGTGTCTCTGGGGCCAACGTCCTGACTTTC.

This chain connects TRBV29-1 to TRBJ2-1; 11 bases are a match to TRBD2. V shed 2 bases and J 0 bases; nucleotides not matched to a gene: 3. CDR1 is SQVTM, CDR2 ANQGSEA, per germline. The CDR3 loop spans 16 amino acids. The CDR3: CSVEFSGRGSYNEQFF. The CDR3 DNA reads TGCAGCGTTGAATTTAGCGGGAGGGGCTCCTACAATGAGCAGTTCTTC.

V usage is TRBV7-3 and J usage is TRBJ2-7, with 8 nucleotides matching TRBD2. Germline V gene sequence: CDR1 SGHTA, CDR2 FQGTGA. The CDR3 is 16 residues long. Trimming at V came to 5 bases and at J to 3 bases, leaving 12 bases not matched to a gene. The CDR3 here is CASSLDPTSAYYEQYF. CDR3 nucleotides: TGTGCCAGCAGCCTCGACCCGACTAGCGCCTACTACGAGCAGTACTTC.

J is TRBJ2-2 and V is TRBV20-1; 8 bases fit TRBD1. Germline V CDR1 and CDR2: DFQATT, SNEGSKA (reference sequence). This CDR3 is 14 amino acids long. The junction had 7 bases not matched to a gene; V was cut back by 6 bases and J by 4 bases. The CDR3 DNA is TGCAGTGCAAGTCAGGGGGCGGGCACCGGGGAGCTGTTTTTT. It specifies CSASQGAGTGELFF.

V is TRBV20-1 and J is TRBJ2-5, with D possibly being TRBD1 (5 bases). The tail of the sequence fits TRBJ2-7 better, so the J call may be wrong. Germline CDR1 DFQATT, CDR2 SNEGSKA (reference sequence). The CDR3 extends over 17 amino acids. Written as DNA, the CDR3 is TGCAGTGCTAGAGATCTCTTATGGGGCGAGAGGAACTACGAGCAGTACTTC. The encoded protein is CSARDLLWGERNYEQYF.

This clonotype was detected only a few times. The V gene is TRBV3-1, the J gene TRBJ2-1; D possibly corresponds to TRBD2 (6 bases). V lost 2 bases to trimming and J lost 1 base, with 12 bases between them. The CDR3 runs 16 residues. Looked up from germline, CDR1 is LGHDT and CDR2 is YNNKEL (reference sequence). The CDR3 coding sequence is TGTGCCAGCAGCCAATCCAGCGGGTATTCCTACAATGAGCAGTTCTTC. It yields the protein CASSQSSGYSYNEQFF.

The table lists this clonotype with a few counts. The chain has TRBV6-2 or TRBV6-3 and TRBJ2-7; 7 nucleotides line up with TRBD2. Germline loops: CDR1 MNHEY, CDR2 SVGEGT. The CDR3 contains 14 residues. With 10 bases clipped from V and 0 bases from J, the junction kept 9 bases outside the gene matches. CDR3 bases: TGTGCCATCGCACCCCGGGACTACTCCTACGAGCAGTACTTC. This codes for CAIAPRDYSYEQYF.

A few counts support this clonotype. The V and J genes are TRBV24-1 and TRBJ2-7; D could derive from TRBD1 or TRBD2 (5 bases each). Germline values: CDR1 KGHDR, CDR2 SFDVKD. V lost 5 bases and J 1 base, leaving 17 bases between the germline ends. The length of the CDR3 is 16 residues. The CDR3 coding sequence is TGTGCCACCAGTGTACCGGGGACCACCATTTCCTACGAGCAGTACTTC. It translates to CATSVPGTTISYEQYF.

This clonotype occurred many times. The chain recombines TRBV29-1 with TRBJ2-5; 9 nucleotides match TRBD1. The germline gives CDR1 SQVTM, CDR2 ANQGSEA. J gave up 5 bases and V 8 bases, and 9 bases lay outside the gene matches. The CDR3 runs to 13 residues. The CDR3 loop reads CSSSTGGDETQYF. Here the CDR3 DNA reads TGCAGCTCAAGCACAGGGGGCGATGAGACCCAGTACTTC.

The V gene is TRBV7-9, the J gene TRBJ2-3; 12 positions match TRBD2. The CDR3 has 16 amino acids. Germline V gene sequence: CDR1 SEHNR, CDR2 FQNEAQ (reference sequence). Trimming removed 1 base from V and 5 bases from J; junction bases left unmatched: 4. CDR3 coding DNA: TGTGCCAGCAGCTTAGGACTAGCGGGAGAAATAGATACGCAGTATTTT. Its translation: CASSLGLAGEIDTQYF.

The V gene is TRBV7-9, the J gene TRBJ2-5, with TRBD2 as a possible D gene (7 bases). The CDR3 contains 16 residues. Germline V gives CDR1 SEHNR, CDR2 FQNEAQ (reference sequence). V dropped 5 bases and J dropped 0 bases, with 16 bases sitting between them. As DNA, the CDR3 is TGTGCCAGCAGCCTAGGGGGGGGAGCCCACCAAGAGACCCAGTACTTC. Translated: CASSLGGGAHQETQYF.

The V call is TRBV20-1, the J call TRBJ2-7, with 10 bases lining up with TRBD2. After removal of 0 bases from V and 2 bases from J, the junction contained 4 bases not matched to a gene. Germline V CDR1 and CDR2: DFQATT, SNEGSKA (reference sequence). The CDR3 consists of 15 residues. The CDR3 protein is CSARDLLAGAYEQYF. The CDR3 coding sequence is TGCAGTGCTAGAGATCTGCTAGCGGGGGCCTACGAGCAGTACTTC.

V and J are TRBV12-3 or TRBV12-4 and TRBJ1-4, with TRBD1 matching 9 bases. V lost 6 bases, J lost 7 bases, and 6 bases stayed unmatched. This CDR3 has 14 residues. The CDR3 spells CASSQGQGFEKLFF. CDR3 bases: TGTGCCAGCAGCCAGGGACAGGGATTTGAAAAACTGTTTTTT.

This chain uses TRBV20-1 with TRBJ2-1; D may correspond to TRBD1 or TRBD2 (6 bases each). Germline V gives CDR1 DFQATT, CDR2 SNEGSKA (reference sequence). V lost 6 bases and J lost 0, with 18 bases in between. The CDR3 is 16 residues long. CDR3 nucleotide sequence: TGCAGTGCCTCACGGTTCTGGGGGGCCTCCTACAATGAGCAGTTCTTC. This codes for CSASRFWGASYNEQFF.